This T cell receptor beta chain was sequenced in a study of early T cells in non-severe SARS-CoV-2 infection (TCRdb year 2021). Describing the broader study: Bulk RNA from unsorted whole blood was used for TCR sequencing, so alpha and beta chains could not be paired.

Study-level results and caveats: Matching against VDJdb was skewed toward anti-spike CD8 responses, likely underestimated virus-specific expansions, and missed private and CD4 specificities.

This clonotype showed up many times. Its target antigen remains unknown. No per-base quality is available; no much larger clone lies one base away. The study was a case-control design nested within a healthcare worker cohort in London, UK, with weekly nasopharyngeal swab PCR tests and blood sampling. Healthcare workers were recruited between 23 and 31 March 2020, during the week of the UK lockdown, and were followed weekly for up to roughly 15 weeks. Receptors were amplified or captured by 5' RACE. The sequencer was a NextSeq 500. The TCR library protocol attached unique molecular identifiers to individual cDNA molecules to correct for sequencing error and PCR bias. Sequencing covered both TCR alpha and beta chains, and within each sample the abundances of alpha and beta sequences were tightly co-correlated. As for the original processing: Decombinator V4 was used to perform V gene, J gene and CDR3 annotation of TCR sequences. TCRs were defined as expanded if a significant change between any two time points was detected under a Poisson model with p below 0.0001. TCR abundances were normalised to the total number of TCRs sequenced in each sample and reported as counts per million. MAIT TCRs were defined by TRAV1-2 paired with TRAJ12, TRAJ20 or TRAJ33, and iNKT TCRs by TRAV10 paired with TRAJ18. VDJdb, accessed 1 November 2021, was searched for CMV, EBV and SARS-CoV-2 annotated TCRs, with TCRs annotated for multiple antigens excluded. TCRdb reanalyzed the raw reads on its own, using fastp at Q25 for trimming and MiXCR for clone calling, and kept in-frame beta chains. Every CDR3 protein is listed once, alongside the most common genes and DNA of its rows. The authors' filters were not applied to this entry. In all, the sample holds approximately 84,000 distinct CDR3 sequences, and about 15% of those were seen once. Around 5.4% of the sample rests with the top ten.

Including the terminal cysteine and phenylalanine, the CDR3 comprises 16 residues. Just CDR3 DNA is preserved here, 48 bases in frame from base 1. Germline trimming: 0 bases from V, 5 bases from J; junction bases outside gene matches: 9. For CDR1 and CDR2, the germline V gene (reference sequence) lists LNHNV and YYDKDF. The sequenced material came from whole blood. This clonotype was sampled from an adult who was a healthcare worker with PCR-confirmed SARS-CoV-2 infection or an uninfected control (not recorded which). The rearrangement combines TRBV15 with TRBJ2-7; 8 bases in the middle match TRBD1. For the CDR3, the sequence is CATSRDSGTGFNEQYF. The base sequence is TGTGCCACCAGCAGAGATTCCGGGACAGGTTTTAACGAGCAGTACTTC. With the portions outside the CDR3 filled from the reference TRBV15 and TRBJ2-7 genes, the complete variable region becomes DAMVIQNPRYQVTQFGKPVTLSCSQTLNHNVMYWYQQKSSQAPKLLFHYYDKDFNNEADTPDNFQSRRPNTSFCFLDIRSPGLGDTAMYLCATSRDSGTGFNEQYFGPGTRLTVT.